What follows describes a single T cell receptor beta chain. Template for every sorted-subset replicate PCR totaled about 200 ng DNA, 25,000 to 35,000 T cell genomes. Data came from immunoSEQ multiplex PCR; TCRdb stores just in-frame clones and leaves some out. The sample lists about 590,000 clones, roughly 96% occurring once. This CDR3 contains 14 residues. Per germline, CDR1 SGDLS and CDR2 YYNGEE. After removal of 3 bases from V and 4 bases from J, the junction contained 6 bases not matched to a gene. CD45RO negativity and positive selection for CCR7 defined naive CD8 cells, a population that excluded terminally differentiated effector memory CD45RA+ cells. The source of the sample is a study of shared clonotypes between healthy human individuals.

The rearrangement links TRBV9 to TRBJ1-2, with TRBD1 matching 7 bases. Material for sequencing was naive CD8+ T cells sorted from blood. This sequence was found in a woman aged 25-40 years in good health. In nucleotides, the CDR3 is TGTGCCAGCAGCGCGGCCGGGACAGCCTATGGCTACACCTTC. This translates into CASSAAGTAYGYTF.